This T cell receptor beta chain was profiled in a study of T cell clonotyping in hematopoietic cell transplantation. Findings and caveats of the study: CD4 and CD8 repertoire contributions could not be separated without sorting.

Using immunoSEQ multiplex PCR, the repertoire was profiled, and TCRdb retains in-frame clones only, with some absent. The sample records approximately 17,000 clones, about 90% being singletons. Trimming removed 5 bases from V and 2 bases from J, with 16 bases in between. Germline CDR1 is SNHLY and CDR2 is FYNNEI. This CDR3 spans 15 amino acids. With respect to this clone: As yet, its antigen is unknown.

The sample was peripheral blood mononuclear cells. The TCR sequence derives from a man aged 45-65 years in good health. Some clones in this sample may be carry-over from other donors' samples. J is TRBJ2-7 and V is TRBV2; TRBD1 might be the D (6 bases). CDR3 sequence (DNA): TGTGCCAGCAGTAAACAGGGATTCACCACCTACGAGCAGTACTTC. Translated: CASSKQGFTTYEQYF.